The text below deals with one T cell receptor (beta chain). The data belong to a study of CXCR3-negative and CXCR3-positive naive CD8 T cells. The germline gives CDR1 DFQATT, CDR2 SNEGSKA (reference sequence). The CDR3 runs 16 residues. It was by 5' RACE with UMI labels that the TRB cDNA libraries were prepared. Reanalyzing the 5' RACE reads, TCRdb keeps one entry per CDR3 protein, without DNA. The sample holds about 5,300 distinct CDR3 sequences. Sequenced sample: naive CXCR3- CD8+ T cells from blood. Subset denoted: CD45RO-CCR7+CD27+CD95- naive CD8+ T cells lacking CXCR3 (TNR3-). The sequence was obtained from a human donor in good health. Some clones in this sample may be carry-over from other donors' samples. This chain links TRBV20-1 with TRBJ1-1. The CDR3 loop reads CSARGGGHLTTLKAFF.